The present T cell receptor (beta chain) was sequenced within a study of response to subunit inactivated influenza vaccine. TCRdb itself ran the RT-PCR reads through MiXCR, one entry per CDR3 protein. Among about 190,000 distinct CDR3 sequences listed, around 14% were seen once. The CDR3 has 14 amino acids. Germline assignment: CDR1 MNHEY and CDR2 SVGEGT. With 6 bases removed from V and 3 bases from J, the gap between germline ends came to 11 bases. Study-wide results and limits: Authors suggested each seasonal influenza vaccination recruits few new T cells.

This clonotype was observed many times. Antigen unknown. Sample: CD8+ T cells sorted from PBMCs, taken around 5 days after vaccination. The source of this sequence is a man aged 50 or older who received an inactivated influenza vaccine. This chain uses TRBV6-2 or TRBV6-3 with TRBJ2-2, with TRBD2 as a possible D gene (5 bases). CDR3 sequence (DNA): TGTGCCAGCAGCCTAACTAGAGACACCGGGGAGCTGTTTTTT. Translating it yields CASSLTRDTGELFF.